These T cell receptor beta chains were read from a single sample in a study of OX40 agonist ivuxolimab in advanced cancers. Repertoires were generated with immunoSEQ multiplex PCR, while TCRdb's copy carries only in-frame clones and drops some. The table records roughly 70,000 clones, roughly 82% of them present only once. The sequencing here drew on CD4+ or CD8+ T cells sorted from blood, taken in a trial of the OX40 agonist ivuxolimab. These receptor sequences come from an adult with an advanced solid tumor such as melanoma, head and neck, liver or kidney cancer. CDR3s include the opening cysteine and the closing phenylalanine or tryptophan. A D gene is named only where the DNA matches it firmly. Clone sizes are given selectively: once, few, many, or a class where the clone is expanded.

d_gene	v_gene	j_gene	abundance	CDR3aa	CDR3nt
TRBD2	TRBV28	TRBJ2-3	NA	CASSPGLGPDTQYF	TGTGCCAGCAGTCCTGGACTAGGTCCAGATACGCAGTATTTT
TRBD1	TRBV28	TRBJ2-3	NA	CASSFPQGTGGTDTQYF	TGTGCCAGCAGTTTCCCGCAGGGGACAGGGGGCACAGATACGCAGTATTTT
TRBD1	TRBV6-5	TRBJ1-2	NA	CASSRRETGKYGYTF	TGTGCCAGCAGCCGCCGGGAGACAGGGAAGTATGGCTACACCTTC
NA	TRBV9	TRBJ2-3	NA	CASSVASGRTDTQYF	TGTGCCAGCAGCGTAGCATCGGGACGGACAGATACGCAGTATTTT
TRBD2	TRBV5-6	TRBJ2-1	NA	CASSIAGTSVNNEQFF	TGTGCCAGCAGCATAGCCGGGACTAGCGTAAACAATGAGCAGTTCTTC
NA	TRBV5-1	TRBJ2-5	NA	CASSRVGVGAQETQYF	TGCGCCAGCAGCCGTGTGGGGGTTGGGGCACAAGAGACCCAGTACTTC
TRBD2	TRBV4-2	TRBJ2-1	NA	CASSQEGGGSGRYEQFF	TGTGCCAGCAGCCAGGAAGGGGGGGGTAGCGGGAGATATGAGCAGTTCTTC
NA	TRBV7-2	TRBJ2-1	once	CASSSDPGDNEQFF	TGTGCCAGCAGCTCAGACCCGGGCGACAATGAGCAGTTCTTC
TRBD1	TRBV7-8	TRBJ2-1	NA	CASTYYRGSYNEQFF	TGTGCCAGCACATATTACAGGGGCTCCTACAATGAGCAGTTCTTC
NA	TRBV15	TRBJ1-1	NA	CATSREKSGNTEAFF	TGTGCCACCAGCAGAGAAAAATCAGGGAACACTGAAGCTTTCTTT
TRBD2	TRBV2	TRBJ2-3	NA	CASKSGGRADTQYF	TGTGCCAGCAAAAGCGGAGGGAGGGCAGATACGCAGTATTTT
TRBD1	TRBV7-3	TRBJ2-6	NA	CASSLGQGGAAGANVLTF	TGTGCCAGCAGCTTGGGACAGGGTGGAGCGGCGGGGGCCAACGTCCTGACTTTC
NA	TRBV5-1	TRBJ1-1	once	CASSPEETMNTEAFF	TGCGCCAGCAGCCCCGAAGAAACTATGAACACTGAAGCTTTCTTT
NA	TRBV2	TRBJ1-5	NA	CASSLEDRTQHF	TGTGCCAGCAGTTTGGAGGACCGGACCCAGCATTTT
TRBD1	TRBV7-2	TRBJ1-1	NA	CASGPQGARARGTEAFF	TGTGCCAGCGGGCCACAGGGGGCGCGCGCCCGTGGCACTGAAGCTTTCTTT
NA	TRBV5-1	TRBJ1-4	NA	CASSLGQATNEKLFF	TGCGCCAGCAGCTTGGGTCAGGCAACTAATGAAAAACTGTTTTTT
TRBD1	TRBV6-1	TRBJ2-3	once	CASIDGTGSSDTQYF	TGTGCCAGCATTGACGGGACAGGGTCGTCAGATACGCAGTATTTT
NA	TRBV19	TRBJ1-5	NA	CASSMAGRGLDQPQHF	TGTGCCAGTAGTATGGCGGGCAGGGGCCTCGATCAGCCCCAGCATTTT
NA	TRBV6-1	TRBJ2-7	NA	CASGGDHSYEQYF	TGTGCCAGCGGCGGAGACCACTCCTACGAGCAGTACTTC
NA	TRBV11-3	TRBJ2-3	NA	CASSPFGGVPADTQYF	TGTGCCAGCAGCCCGTTCGGGGGTGTCCCTGCAGATACGCAGTATTTT
NA	TRBV13	TRBJ2-3	NA	CASSLEGTDTQYF	TGTGCCAGCAGCTTAGAAGGCACAGATACGCAGTATTTT
TRBD1	TRBV13	TRBJ1-6	NA	CASSSRQGGNSPLHF	TGTGCCAGCAGCTCAAGACAGGGTGGCAATTCACCCCTCCACTTT
NA	TRBV6-5	TRBJ2-7	NA	CASRAAGKAYEQYF	TGTGCCAGCAGGGCCGCGGGGAAGGCCTACGAGCAGTACTTC
TRBD2	TRBV5-1	TRBJ2-1	NA	CASSLRASGVYNEQFF	TGCGCCAGCAGCTTGCGTGCTAGCGGGGTTTACAATGAGCAGTTCTTC
NA	TRBV28	TRBJ1-1	NA	CASTSTRRAFF	TGTGCCAGCACCAGTACCCGTCGGGCTTTCTTT
TRBD1	TRBV28	TRBJ1-2	once	CASSARDRADYGYTF	TGTGCCAGCAGTGCACGGGACAGGGCAGACTATGGCTACACCTTC
NA	TRBV6-1	TRBJ2-3	NA	CASSEWVRLAGSDTQYF	TGTGCCAGCAGTGAATGGGTTCGGCTAGCAGGTTCAGATACGCAGTATTTT
NA	TRBV7-9	TRBJ1-1	NA	CASSSGRLMNTEAFF	TGTGCCAGCAGCTCCGGGAGACTCATGAACACTGAAGCTTTCTTT
TRBD1	TRBV2	TRBJ2-7	many	CASTGQGVGEQYF	TGTGCCAGCACAGGACAGGGGGTTGGCGAGCAGTACTTC
TRBD1	TRBV6-5	TRBJ1-5	NA	CASSSDGQVSNQPQHF	TGTGCCAGCAGTTCCGATGGACAGGTTAGCAATCAGCCCCAGCATTTT
NA	TRBV5-6	TRBJ1-5	once	CASSARSQPQHF	TGTGCCAGCAGCGCCAGAAGTCAGCCCCAGCATTTT
NA	TRBV7-9	TRBJ2-7	NA	CASSLGGDISYEQYF	TGTGCCAGCAGCTTAGGCGGGGACATCTCCTACGAGCAGTACTTC
NA	TRBV7-2	TRBJ1-5	NA	CASSLSGGLGNQPQHF	TGTGCCAGCAGCTTGTCCGGGGGTTTGGGCAATCAGCCCCAGCATTTT
NA	TRBV7-9	TRBJ2-5	NA	CASSFNSETQYF	TGTGCCAGCAGCTTCAACTCAGAGACCCAGTACTTC
TRBD1	TRBV4-1	TRBJ2-7	NA	CASSRTPGTGSWEQYF	TGCGCCAGCAGCCGAACCCCCGGGACAGGGTCGTGGGAGCAGTACTTC
NA	TRBV7-2	TRBJ2-6	NA	CASSLDYSGANVLTF	TGTGCCAGCAGCTTAGATTACTCTGGGGCCAACGTCCTGACTTTC
NA	TRBV15	TRBJ1-6	NA	CATSRAGRGYNSPLHF	TGTGCCACCAGCAGAGCCGGCCGGGGTTATAATTCACCCCTCCACTTT
NA	TRBV12-2	TRBJ1-5	NA	CASRSAIFRVRQPQHF	TGTGCAAGTCGCTCAGCTATATTTCGGGTGAGACAGCCCCAGCATTTT
NA	TRBV7-2	TRBJ1-2	NA	CASSQDSPRGTF	TGTGCCAGCAGTCAGGACAGCCCTCGGGGCACCTTC
NA	TRBV19	TRBJ1-3	few	CASTRVSTISGNTIYF	TGTGCCAGTACCCGGGTCTCGACTATCTCTGGAAACACCATATATTTT
NA	TRBV5-1	TRBJ2-5	once	CASSVGPLGKGETQYF	TGCGCCAGCAGCGTCGGCCCCCTAGGTAAAGGCGAGACCCAGTACTTC
TRBD1	TRBV4-1	TRBJ2-1	NA	CASSLGTGGAEQFF	TGCGCCAGCAGCCTCGGGACAGGGGGAGCTGAGCAGTTCTTC